This T cell receptor beta chain derives from a study of glioma-infiltrating T cells (dated by TCRdb to about 2016). Concerning the study at large: TCR alpha- and beta-chain repertoires were sequenced from glioma tissue, non-neoplastic brain tissue and matched peripheral blood mononuclear cells. Three low-grade glioma patients, 7 or 8 primary glioblastoma patients and three non-glioma patients contributing non-neoplastic brain tissue were included in the paired cohort. To gauge divergence between tissue and blood T-cell populations, every tissue-infiltrating repertoire was compared against the peripheral blood repertoire from the same patient.

TCR alpha and beta CDR3 regions were amplified with the iRepertoire nested amplicon-rescue multiplex PCR (arm-PCR) platform from RNA. One-step reverse transcription and amplification used about 95-400 ng of tissue mRNA or PBMC total RNA as input. Following bead purification, Illumina adapters were added by a secondary multiplex PCR, and libraries between 200 and 400 bp were gel-purified. The libraries contained internal 6-nucleotide barcodes that were used for demultiplexing. Sequencing of the libraries was done on an Illumina MiSeq using 2x220 or 2x250 nucleotide paired-end reads. The paper's processing steps were these. Paired reads were merged using FLASH 1.2.11 and were aligned to the GRCh37 human genome using BWA-MEM, after which TRA and TRB reads were extracted. For V and J assignment, an IMGT-derived reference of cassette sequences and CDR3 motifs that included pseudogenes was used. Three-frame translation of reads was performed, and productive CDR3s were defined as those with a C...FGXG motif and no stop codons. Unique combinations of V-J cassette pair and CDR3 amino acid sequence were defined as clonotypes. Reads were filtered by Hamming distance, thresholded by each sample's sequence error rate in mapped regions. TCRdb's own reprocessing of the public reads used fastp at Q25 and MiXCR and kept productive beta chains. Rows matching on CDR3 protein sequence are summarized as one entry with the most common DNA and genes. None of the V and J calls come from the authors' own analysis; TCRdb made them. The sample profile shows around 170,000 distinct CDR3 sequences; under 55% of them were found once. The top ten hold under 6.5% of the sample.

Comment on this clonotype: The antigen this receptor binds is unknown. One end of the junction varies from germline; a read error may be responsible.

Findings and caveats that apply to the study as a whole: VJ-independent divergence between tissue and blood was lower than expected in non-neoplastic patients but higher than expected in all gliomas, particularly low-grade gliomas. Only a very small number of CDR3 sequences turned up in both tissue and blood, a result put down to high CDR3 diversity combined with limited sampling. The group comparisons were based on small numbers of patients: three non-neoplastic, three low-grade glioma and eight glioblastoma patients.

The clonotype originates from a human donor with low-grade glioma or glioblastoma, undergoing nonglioma brain surgery, or in good health (not recorded which). The sequenced material came from glioma tissue, nonneoplastic brain tissue, or PBMCs (not recorded which).

The base sequence is TGTGCCAGCAGTTTAAAGGCGAGAGCTAATTCAACCCTCCACTTT. Its amino acids are CASSLKARANSTLHF. The chain is encoded by TRBV6-2 or TRBV6-3 joined to TRBJ1-6; the D gene identity is not certain. CDR1 is given as MNHEY and CDR2 as SVGEGT, both from the germline V gene. Counted from cysteine to phenylalanine, this CDR3 has 15 amino acids. Only CDR3 DNA remains: 45 bases, in frame from the first base.